The 23 T cell receptor beta chains below were found in one sample sequenced in a study of graft-versus-host responses after intestinal transplantation. Using immunoSEQ multiplex PCR, the repertoire was profiled, and TCRdb retains in-frame clones only, with some absent. The sample includes some 46,000 clones, around 96% of them seen just once. The material sequenced was PBMCs, taken about 350 days after intestinal transplant. All receptors derive from a human patient who received an intestinal transplant, so some T cells may come from the graft donor.

The chain carries TRBV6-1 and TRBJ2-7; no clear D gene. V lost 11 bases to trimming and J lost 0 bases, with 17 bases between them. Germline V gene data show CDR1 as MNHNS and CDR2 as SASEGT. The CDR3 is made up of 14 amino acids. The CDR3 sequence: CAARSGIGSYEQYF. The CDR3 coding sequence is TGTGCCGCCCGGTCCGGCATAGGCTCCTACGAGCAGTACTTC.

This chain connects TRBV27 to TRBJ2-5; D is unclear. The V and J ends lost 6 bases and 13 bases respectively, with 27 bases between them. Germline V CDR1 and CDR2: MNHEY, SMNVEV (reference sequence). The CDR3 runs 15 residues. The CDR3 bases are TGTGCCAGCAGGCCGCCCTCTTGGGCGTTCCAAAGGCTGTACTTC. It translates to CASRPPSWAFQRLYF.

The chain has TRBV6-5 and TRBJ2-2; tentatively, D is TRBD1 (6 bases). Per the germline V gene, CDR1 is MNHEY and CDR2 is SVGAGI. The CDR3 has 11 residues. CDR3 sequence (DNA): TGTGTCTACAGGGTAACCGGGGAGCTGTTTTTT. Protein: CVYRVTGELFF.

This chain links TRBV7-3 with TRBJ2-1; D call uncertain. Per the germline V gene, CDR1 is SGHTA and CDR2 is FQGTGA. CDR3 length: 15 residues. V lost 2 bases to trimming and J lost 0 bases, with 8 bases between them. CDR3 nucleotide sequence: TGTGCCAGCAGCTTAGACTCGAGCTCCTACAATGAGCAGTTCTTC. This encodes CASSLDSSSYNEQFF.

The DNA for the CDR3 is TGCGCCAGCAGCTTGTCCAGGGGCCTCCAAGAGACCCAGTACTTC. It specifies CASSLSRGLQETQYF. The rearrangement links TRBV5-1 to TRBJ2-5, with D possibly being TRBD1 (6 bases). The CDR3 length is 15 residues. V gave up 1 base and J gave up 1 base, with 11 bases separating them. Germline V lookup: CDR1 SGHRS, CDR2 YFSETQ.

This chain joins TRBV9 and TRBJ1-1; no reliable D call. The CDR3 is 12 residues long. CDR1 is SGDLS and CDR2 is YYNGEE in the germline V gene. The V and J ends lost 4 bases and 6 bases respectively, with 10 bases between them. CDR3 coding DNA: TGTGCCAGCAGCCCGAACGGGGCTGAAGCTTTCTTT. Translation gives CASSPNGAEAFF.

Comment on this clone: The sample carries other DNA sequences with the same CDR3. The V call is TRBV19, the J call TRBJ2-7; TRBD2 aligns across 9 bases. This CDR3 is built from 16 residues. Germline V gene lookup returns CDR1 LNHDA and CDR2 SQIVND (reference sequence). Trimming took 3 bases from V and 3 from J; bases not matched to a gene: 9. CDR3 region: CASSISETSGNYEQYF. The CDR3 DNA reads TGTGCCAGTAGTATCAGTGAGACTAGCGGAAACTACGAGCAGTACTTC.

This chain joins TRBV4-1 and TRBJ2-5, with D possibly being TRBD2 (6 bases). In germline, CDR1 is MGHRA, CDR2 YSYEKL. V was pared by 0 bases and J by 9 bases, with 20 bases between. CDR3 length: 16 amino acids. The CDR3 region has the DNA TGCGCCAGCAGCCAAGATTTCGACGGCCCCGGAGGGGCCCAGTACTTC. Its translation: CASSQDFDGPGGAQYF.

This chain connects TRBV2 to TRBJ2-1; 8 bases line up with TRBD1. The CDR3 runs to 13 residues. Germline CDR1 is SNHLY and CDR2 is FYNNEI. Trimming removed 8 bases from V and 3 bases from J; junction bases left unmatched: 3. CDR3 sequence (DNA): TGTGCCAGCTCCGGGACAGGCTACAATGAGCAGTTCTTC. Protein: CASSGTGYNEQFF.

This clone appeared once. The J gene is TRBJ2-7, the V gene TRBV28, with 7 nucleotides matching TRBD1. V trimming: 10 bases; J trimming: 6 bases; junction bases outside the gene matches: 12. CDR1 is MDHEN, CDR2 SYDVKM, per germline. The CDR3 sequence is 13 residues long. CDR3 in amino acids: CATCRDSRGEQYF. The CDR3 nucleotides read TGTGCCACGTGCCGGGACAGCCGCGGCGAGCAGTACTTC.

The chain is built from TRBV9 and TRBJ2-2; perhaps TRBD2 as D (5 bases). The germline V and J ends were trimmed by 3 bases and 6 bases, with 15 bases remaining between them. CDR1 is SGDLS and CDR2 is YYNGEE in the germline V gene. The CDR3 has 15 residues. This CDR3 is CASSGHSTGAGELFF. In DNA, the CDR3 is TGTGCCAGCAGCGGACACAGTACCGGGGCCGGGGAGCTGTTTTTT.

The rearrangement joins TRBV28 to TRBJ2-7, with TRBD1 as a possible D gene (5 bases). The length of the CDR3 is 14 residues. Trimming took 6 bases from V and 2 from J, leaving 14 bases between them. CDR1 is MDHEN, CDR2 SYDVKM, per germline. In DNA, the CDR3 is TGTGCCAGCAGCTCCCCCGACAGAACCTACGAGCAGTACTTC. Amino acids: CASSSPDRTYEQYF.

V usage is TRBV29-1 and J usage is TRBJ2-7; 8 nucleotides line up with TRBD1. The CDR3 is made up of 15 amino acids. The germline V gene encodes CDR1 SQVTM and CDR2 ANQGSEA. The J segment lost 4 bases and the V segment lost 1 base, leaving 9 bases of the junction unmatched. The CDR3 loop reads CSVEASGQGLYEQYF. The CDR3 coding sequence is TGCAGCGTTGAAGCGTCCGGACAGGGTTTATACGAGCAGTACTTC.

The V gene is TRBV11-2, the J gene TRBJ2-1, with D possibly called TRBD1 or TRBD2 (5 bases each). This CDR3 is 16 amino acids long. The germline CDR1 and CDR2 sequences are SGHAT and FQNNGV. Trimming shortened V by 5 bases and J by 2 bases, and 16 bases separated the two germline ends. CDR3 protein: CASSPNSGPAYNEQFF. The CDR3 DNA follows: TGTGCCAGCAGCCCCAACTCGGGGCCCGCCTACAATGAGCAGTTCTTC.

J is TRBJ2-3 and V is TRBV7-7; no clear D gene. This CDR3 region has 14 residues. From germline, CDR1 is SSHAT and CDR2 FNYEAQ (reference sequence). Trimming left V 2 bases short and J 6 bases short, with 12 bases between. CDR3 sequence: CASSLSMTFDTQYF. The CDR3 nucleotides are TGTGCCAGCAGCTTAAGTATGACTTTCGATACGCAGTATTTT.

The chain recombines TRBV9 with TRBJ2-7; no definite D call. Germline-derived CDR1 and CDR2 are SGDLS and YYNGEE. V was trimmed by 2 bases and J by 0 bases, leaving 6 bases between them. This CDR3 region has 13 residues. The CDR3 is CASSVGSSYEQYF. For the CDR3, the DNA is TGTGCCAGCAGCGTGGGGTCCTCCTACGAGCAGTACTTC.

This clone has a single count. V is TRBV7-2 and J is TRBJ2-5; 8 bases are a match to TRBD1. Germline V gives CDR1 SGHTA, CDR2 FQGNSA. The CDR3 sequence is 15 residues long. V lost 2 bases, J lost 5 bases, and 7 bases stayed unmatched. The CDR3 coding sequence is TGTGCCAGCAGCTTATTTGCAGGGGGCATGGAGACCCAGTACTTC. Its translation: CASSLFAGGMETQYF.

The rearrangement links TRBV18 to TRBJ1-1; 9 bases line up with TRBD1. The ends lost 3 bases at V and 3 bases at J; junction bases unmatched: 5. The germline CDR1 and CDR2 sequences are KGHSH and LQKENI. The CDR3 is 15 residues long. As DNA, the CDR3 is TGTGCCAGCTCACCGGGACAGGGTTCGGACACTGAAGCTTTCTTT. Translated, it gives CASSPGQGSDTEAFF.

J is TRBJ2-1 and V is TRBV28; 11 bases line up with TRBD2. The J segment lost 8 bases and the V segment lost 8 bases, leaving 11 bases of the junction unmatched. The germline CDR1 and CDR2 sequences are MDHEN and SYDVKM. The CDR3 extends over 15 amino acids. CDR3 DNA: TGTGCCAGCGGGGTAGCGGGAGGGCCGGGGGATGAGCAGTTCTTC. Translated: CASGVAGGPGDEQFF.

This rearrangement joins TRBV4-1 to TRBJ2-4, with D possibly TRBD1 on 6 matching bases. Trimming took off 2 bases at V and 2 bases at J, with 13 bases between the two ends. Germline CDR1 is MGHRA and CDR2 is YSYEKL. The CDR3 sequence is 16 residues long. The CDR3 bases are TGCGCCAGCAGCCAACCGGGACAAAGGACCAAAAACATTCAGTACTTC. Translation gives CASSQPGQRTKNIQYF.

V and J are TRBV6-5 and TRBJ1-5, with TRBD1 as a possible D gene (5 bases). The V end was cut by 6 bases, the J end by 0 bases, with 12 bases between. The CDR3 length is 15 residues. Germline V gene sequence: CDR1 MNHEY, CDR2 SVGAGI. CDR3: CASREGSNSNQPQHF. The CDR3 nucleotides read TGTGCCAGCAGAGAGGGGTCGAATAGCAATCAGCCCCAGCATTTT.

This chain uses TRBV2 with TRBJ2-5; no clear D gene. This CDR3 is built from 13 residues. Germline V gene data show CDR1 as SNHLY and CDR2 as FYNNEI. Trimming removed 1 base from V and 2 bases from J, with 5 bases in between. The CDR3 DNA reads as TGTGCCAGCAGTGAAGACAGACAAGAGACCCAGTACTTC. Its protein is CASSEDRQETQYF.

The gene calls are TRBV28 and TRBJ2-6, with TRBD1 identical over 9 bases. CDR1 and CDR2 (germline): MDHEN, SYDVKM. Trimming cost V 7 bases and J 2 bases; bases outside gene matches: 3. The CDR3 runs to 15 residues. CDR3 bases: TGTGCCAGCACAACAGGGGGCACTGGGGCCAACGTCCTGACTTTC. It is translated as CASTTGGTGANVLTF. The full variable domain, its missing parts supplied by reference TRBV28 and TRBJ2-6, is DVKVTQSSRYLVKRTGEKVFLECVQDMDHENMFWYRQDPGLGLRLIYFSYDVKMKEKGDIPEGYSVSREKKERFSLILESASTNQTSMYLCASTTGGTGANVLTFGAGSRLTVL.